Below are 5 T cell receptor beta chains sequenced from a single sample in a study of blood T cell repertoires in COVID-19. Assay: immunoSEQ multiplex PCR; the TCRdb copy retains only in-frame clones and omits some. The data hold roughly 280,000 clones, with about 88% observed a single time. Material: peripheral blood. The source of these receptors is a man aged 18 to 35 with active or convalescent COVID-19.

This sequence joins TRBV12-5 and TRBJ1-5, with D possibly matching TRBD1 (6 bases). The germline V gene has CDR1 LGHNT and CDR2 FRNRAP. This CDR3 contains 17 residues. V was pared by 0 bases and J by 0 bases, with 12 bases between. The DNA of the CDR3 is TGTGCTAGTGGTTTGGTACGAAGGGGGGGTAGCAATCAGCCCCAGCATTTT. Its translation: CASGLVRRGGSNQPQHF.

Here the CDR3 reads CASSYLRDSLYEQYF. CDR3 DNA sequence: TGTGCCAGCAGTTACTTGAGGGACAGCCTCTACGAGCAGTACTTC. This chain joins TRBV6-6 and TRBJ2-7; 7 bases match TRBD1. The V gene end was trimmed by 1 base and the J gene end by 3 bases; junction bases not matched to a gene: 6. The CDR3 spans 15 residues. The germline V gene encodes CDR1 MNHNY and CDR2 SVGAGI (reference sequence).

This rearrangement joins TRBV7-9 to TRBJ1-2; 10 positions match TRBD1. The CDR3 has 14 amino acids. Germline CDR1 and CDR2: SEHNR and FQNEAQ (reference sequence). V trimming: 5 bases; J trimming: 8 bases; junction bases outside the gene matches: 8. The CDR3 here is CASSAGQGEGGYTF. The CDR3 DNA reads TGTGCCAGCAGCGCCGGACAGGGGGAGGGCGGCTACACCTTC.

This chain uses TRBV28 with TRBJ1-5; 7 positions agree with TRBD1. From germline, CDR1 is MDHEN and CDR2 SYDVKM. The trim removed 6 bases at V and 9 bases at J, leaving 17 bases unmatched. The CDR3 runs to 16 residues. The chain's CDR3 is CASRLNQGQLYVPQHF. The CDR3 region has the DNA TGTGCCAGCAGACTCAACCAGGGACAGCTATATGTGCCCCAGCATTTT.

The chain carries TRBV11-3 and TRBJ2-2; TRBD2 agrees at 12 bases. V was clipped by 5 bases and J by 6 bases; unmatched bases: 10. Germline V gene data show CDR1 as SGHNT and CDR2 as YENEEA. This CDR3 is 17 amino acids long. The CDR3 spells CASSPRTSGIGAGELFF. The CDR3 DNA sequence: TGTGCCAGCAGCCCCAGGACTAGCGGGATTGGCGCCGGGGAGCTGTTTTTT. Using reference TRBV11-3 and TRBJ2-2 for the parts outside the CDR3, the full variable domain is EAGVVQSPRYKIIEKKQPVAFWCNPISGHNTLYWYLQNLGQGPELLIRYENEEAVDDSQLPKDRFSAERLKGVDSTLKIQPAELGDSAVYLCASSPRTSGIGAGELFFGEGSRLTVL.